What follows are 24 T cell receptor beta chains derived from one specimen sequenced in a study of tissue T cells after allogeneic stem cell transplantation. Repertoires were generated with immunoSEQ multiplex PCR, while TCRdb's copy carries only in-frame clones and drops some. Among some 19,000 clones listed, more than 65% were seen once. Material: blood. The receptors shown here come from a female BALB/c mouse in good health. This line is of MHC haplotype H2-d.

Worth noting for this clone: Mouse gene names apply. From the germline J gene comes the end of the CDR3, since the read stops 1 residue before it. The V gene is TRBV4, the J gene TRBJ2-7; 11 nucleotides align to TRBD2. CDR3 length: 13 amino acids. Germline trimming cut 5 bases from V and 6 bases from J; bases unmatched to any gene: 3. Germline loops: CDR1 LGHDT, CDR2 YNNKQL (reference sequence). The covered CDR3 bases are TGTGCCAGCAGCGGACTGGGGGGTATTGAACAGTAC. It translates to CASSGLGGIEQY. From start to end, the CDR3 is CASSGLGGIEQYF.

This clone was seen a few times. Gene and germline names: mouse. Here the CDR3 reads CASGDEWGGVEQYF. The sequenced CDR3 bases are TGTGCCAGCGGTGATGAGTGGGGGGGCGTTGAACAGTAC. This rearrangement joins TRBV13-2 to TRBJ2-7, with TRBD2 matching 9 bases. The observed sequence ends 1 residue before the CDR3 terminus, with the missing tail filled in from the germline J gene. The CDR3 runs to 14 residues. J gave up 6 bases and V 0 bases, and 4 bases lay outside the gene matches. Germline loops: CDR1 NNHNN, CDR2 SYGAGS (reference sequence).

As for this clone: Mouse germline and gene names are used. The DNA ends 1 residue before the CDR3 does, and the rest of the CDR3 is filled in from the germline J gene. The chain uses TRBV31 and TRBJ2-4, with TRBD2 identical over 10 bases. V was pared by 0 bases and J by 8 bases, with 8 bases of the junction left unmatched. Germline V gene sequence: CDR1 GKSSPN, CDR2 SITVG. There are 15 residues in the CDR3. Here the CDR3 reads CAWSLRGLGSITLYF. The CDR3 bases that were read are TGTGCCTGGAGTCTGAGGGGACTGGGGAGTATCACCTTGTAC.

This clone has just one count. The gene names given are mouse names. The read ends 1 residue before the CDR3 terminus; that terminus is restored from the germline J gene. This chain uses TRBV3 with TRBJ1-1; D might be TRBD1 (6 bases). Germline CDR1 is SNHLY and CDR2 is FYNGKV (reference sequence). Trimming shortened V by 1 base and J by 3 bases, and 6 bases separated the two germline ends. The CDR3 has 13 amino acids. The sequenced part of the CDR3 DNA is TGTGCCAGCAGCTTAGAGGGGGACACAGAAGTCTTC. Amino acid sequence: CASSLEGDTEVF. The entire CDR3 protein reads CASSLEGDTEVFF.

The sample holds one count of this clone. The genes and germline here are from mouse. This CDR3 reads CASSWGGGEQYF. The covered CDR3 bases are TGTGCCAGCAGCTGGGGGGGCGGGGAACAGTAC. The chain recombines TRBV4 with TRBJ2-7, with TRBD2 matching over 8 bases. With the read ending 1 residue before the CDR3 end, the germline J gene is used to fill in that end. The V gene's germline CDR1 is LGHDT and CDR2 YNNKQL (reference sequence). The CDR3 extends over 12 amino acids. V was pared by 4 bases and J by 7 bases, with 3 bases of the junction left unmatched.

In the case of this clone: Mouse gene names and germline throughout. The read terminates 1 residue ahead of where the CDR3 ends, so the germline J gene completes it. The chain has TRBV31 and TRBJ2-5; D gene ambiguous. Trimming stripped 1 base from V and 0 bases from J, with 8 bases between. CDR3 length: 14 amino acids. Germline-derived CDR1 and CDR2 are GKSSPN and SITVG. The CDR3 sequence is CAWSPLVNQDTQYF. The DNA read from the CDR3 is TGTGCCTGGAGTCCCCTGGTAAACCAAGACACCCAGTAC.

A note on this clone: Genes and germline come from the mouse. The CDR3 end lies 1 residue beyond the end of the read and is filled in from the germline J gene. V gene TRBV13-1 combines with J gene TRBJ2-5; the match to TRBD1 covers 8 bases. This CDR3 is built from 14 residues. After removal of 5 bases from V and 0 bases from J, the junction contained 2 bases not matched to a gene. Germline assignment: CDR1 NSHNY and CDR2 SYGAGN. CDR3 DNA, as far as it was read: TGTGCCAGCAGCCCAGGGGGCAACCAAGACACCCAGTAC. It yields the protein CASSPGGNQDTQY. The whole CDR3 sequence is CASSPGGNQDTQYF.

A word on this clone: Genes here carry mouse names. Read data end 1 residue before the CDR3 end; the end is taken from the germline J gene. V and J are TRBV19 and TRBJ2-5; D call uncertain. The CDR3 spans 11 residues. V lost 2 bases and J lost 5, with 3 bases in between. Germline lookup yields CDR1 FNHDT and CDR2 SITEND (reference sequence). Partial CDR3 DNA: TGTGCCAGCAGTATGCCAGACACCCAGTAC. It specifies CASSMPDTQY. The full CDR3 reads CASSMPDTQYF.

As regards this clone: Gene names and germline match the mouse. The read stops 1 residue short of the end of the CDR3; the missing end is completed from the germline J gene. V gene TRBV19 combines with J gene TRBJ1-1; no definite D call. Germline V gene data show CDR1 as FNHDT and CDR2 as SITEND (reference sequence). Trimming took off 3 bases at V and 0 bases at J, with 3 bases between the two ends. The CDR3 runs to 12 residues. Here the CDR3 reads CASSRANTEVFF. The CDR3 DNA, read in part, is TGTGCCAGCAGTAGGGCAAACACAGAAGTCTTC.

Details on this clone: The gene names given are mouse names. The read comes to an end 1 residue before the CDR3 does, leaving the germline J gene to fill in the end. The chain is built from TRBV13-2 and TRBJ2-5; unclear D gene. The CDR3 sequence is 14 residues long. CDR1 and CDR2 (germline): NNHNN, SYGAGS (reference sequence). Trimming shortened V by 3 bases and J by 3 bases, and 11 bases separated the two germline ends. Partial CDR3 DNA: TGTGCCAGCGGTGCGGTCCGGGGTCAAGACACCCAGTAC. Translating gives CASGAVRGQDTQY. In full, the CDR3 reads CASGAVRGQDTQYF.

This clone was seen only a few times. Gene names refer to mouse genes. The read stops 1 residue short of the end of the CDR3; the missing end is completed from the germline J gene. The V call is TRBV29, the J call TRBJ1-3; TRBD1 matches at 10 bases. The V gene end was trimmed by 1 base and the J gene end by 2 bases; junction bases not matched to a gene: 2. The CDR3 is 16 amino acids. Per germline, CDR1 MSHET and CDR2 SYDVDS. Partial CDR3 DNA: TGTGCTAGCAGTTTATTGGGACAGGGGCCTGGAAATACGCTCTAT. Encoded protein: CASSLLGQGPGNTLY. In full, the CDR3 is CASSLLGQGPGNTLYF.

Concerning this clone: Mouse names are used for the genes. Read data end 1 residue before the CDR3 end; the end is taken from the germline J gene. The chain combines TRBV5 with TRBJ2-5; 8 positions agree with TRBD2. Germline CDR1 reads LGHNA; CDR2 reads YNLKQL (reference sequence). Trimming cost V 0 bases and J 3 bases; bases outside gene matches: 2. The CDR3 runs to 15 residues. Here the CDR3 reads CASSQDHWGQDTQYF. CDR3 DNA, as far as it was read: TGTGCCAGCAGCCAAGATCACTGGGGGCAAGACACCCAGTAC.

Notes on this clone: These gene names are mouse names. The sequence runs out 1 residue before the end of the CDR3; the remainder is reconstructed from the germline J gene. V usage is TRBV31 and J usage is TRBJ1-1; the match to TRBD1 covers 7 bases. There are 16 residues in the CDR3. V trimming: 2 bases; J trimming: 0 bases; junction bases outside the gene matches: 9. The germline V gene has CDR1 GKSSPN and CDR2 SITVG. The CDR3 here is CAWSIQGLESNTEVFF. The sequenced part of the CDR3 DNA is TGTGCCTGGAGTATACAGGGGTTAGAGTCAAACACAGAAGTCTTC.

In regard to this clone: The listed genes are named as in mouse. The observed sequence ends 1 residue before the CDR3 terminus, with the missing tail filled in from the germline J gene. J is TRBJ2-1 and V is TRBV5; D is uncertain. V was clipped by 0 bases and J by 0 bases, with 6 bases between them. CDR1 is LGHNA, CDR2 YNLKQL, per germline (reference sequence). The CDR3 has 15 amino acids. The covered CDR3 bases are TGTGCCAGCAGCCAAGATGGCAATAACTATGCTGAGCAGTTC. Amino acids: CASSQDGNNYAEQF. The whole CDR3 sequence is CASSQDGNNYAEQFF.

Turning to this clone: Gene and germline names: mouse. The sequenced fragment ends 1 residue before the CDR3 boundary, so the rest is inferred from the germline J gene. The gene calls are TRBV5 and TRBJ1-1; D unclear. V lost 0 bases and J 3 bases, leaving 5 bases between the germline ends. Germline V gene data show CDR1 as LGHNA and CDR2 as YNLKQL (reference sequence). This CDR3 region has 13 residues. This chain's CDR3 is CASSQERHTEVFF. The CDR3 bases that were read are TGTGCCAGCAGCCAAGAAAGGCACACAGAAGTCTTC.

Details on this clone: Mouse germline and gene names are used. The read ends 1 residue shy of where the CDR3 ends; the end is completed using the germline J gene. The chain uses TRBV13-1 and TRBJ2-7; D uncertain. Germline loops: CDR1 NSHNY, CDR2 SYGAGN. V lost 5 bases to trimming and J lost 7 bases, with 10 bases between them. This CDR3 has 11 residues. Partial CDR3 DNA: TGTGCCAGCAGAGGCCATGGGGAACAGTAC. Its translation: CASRGHGEQY. The entire CDR3 sequence reads CASRGHGEQYF.

A note on this clone: The listed genes are named as in mouse. The read ends 1 residue shy of where the CDR3 ends; the end is completed using the germline J gene. V and J are TRBV13-2 and TRBJ2-3; D not resolved. The CDR3 runs to 15 residues. V lost 0 bases, J lost 3 bases, and 11 bases lay in between. CDR1 NNHNN and CDR2 SYGAGS come from the germline V gene (reference sequence). CDR3 DNA, as far as it was read: TGTGCCAGCGGTGATGGGTGGGTGGCAGCAGAAACGCTGTAT. It encodes CASGDGWVAAETLY. The full-length CDR3 reads as CASGDGWVAAETLYF.

In regard to this clone: Genes and germline come from the mouse. The read finishes 1 residue shy of the CDR3 end, and the germline J gene is used to complete it. The chain recombines TRBV1 with TRBJ2-3; D gene unclear. The ends were cut back, 1 base at V and 0 bases at J, with 5 bases in the middle. Germline V gene sequence: CDR1 NSQYPW, CDR2 LRSPGD (reference sequence). The CDR3 length is 14 residues. The CDR3 protein is CTCSAGASAETLYF. The CDR3 DNA, read in part, is TGCACCTGCAGTGCAGGGGCTAGTGCAGAAACGCTGTAT.

As concerns this clone: Genes here carry mouse names. Read data end 1 residue before the CDR3 end; the end is taken from the germline J gene. This rearrangement joins TRBV13-2 to TRBJ2-7; D is unclear. The CDR3 loop spans 13 amino acids. Trimming cost V 0 bases and J 6 bases, with 10 bases left between them. Germline values: CDR1 NNHNN, CDR2 SYGAGS (reference sequence). The sequenced CDR3 bases are TGTGCCAGCGGTGATGCACCGGGGATTGAACAGTAC. Its translation: CASGDAPGIEQY. The full-length CDR3 reads as CASGDAPGIEQYF.

Notes on this clone: The genes are named according to mouse. The read terminates 1 residue ahead of where the CDR3 ends, so the germline J gene completes it. This sample includes further DNA sequences coding for the same CDR3. The gene calls are TRBV13-3 and TRBJ2-5; 9 nucleotides match TRBD2. The V gene's germline CDR1 is NNHDY and CDR2 SYVADS. This CDR3 comprises 14 residues. With 3 bases clipped from V and 4 bases from J, the junction kept 3 bases outside the gene matches. This chain's CDR3 is CASSGGLGKDTQYF. The sequenced part of the CDR3 DNA is TGTGCCAGCAGTGGGGGACTGGGAAAAGACACCCAGTAC.

On this clone itself: Gene and germline names: mouse. The observed sequence ends 1 residue before the CDR3 terminus, with the missing tail filled in from the germline J gene. The chain joins TRBV1 to TRBJ2-7, with a tentative D call TRBD2 (6 bases). The CDR3 covers 13 residues. V lost 0 bases and J 7 bases, leaving 10 bases between the germline ends. Germline lookup yields CDR1 NSQYPW and CDR2 LRSPGD (reference sequence). This CDR3 reads CTCSADLGREQYF. CDR3 DNA, as far as it was read: TGCACCTGCAGTGCAGATCTGGGGAGGGAACAGTAC.

In the case of this clone: Mouse names are used for the genes. The read finishes 1 residue shy of the CDR3 end, and the germline J gene is used to complete it. The rearrangement joins TRBV1 to TRBJ1-6, with D uncertain. Being an ORF, TRBJ1-6 has a function that is uncertain. The CDR3 spans 13 residues. The germline V gene encodes CDR1 NSQYPW and CDR2 LRSPGD (reference sequence). V dropped 3 bases and J dropped 3 bases, with 3 bases sitting between them. The CDR3 here is CTCSAHYNSPLYF. The CDR3 DNA, read in part, is TGCACCTGCAGTGCGCACTATAATTCGCCCCTCTAC.

This clone occurred a few times. Gene names refer to mouse genes. The read comes to an end 1 residue before the CDR3 does, leaving the germline J gene to fill in the end. The chain carries TRBV13-1 and TRBJ1-3; D is unresolved. Germline CDR1 is NSHNY and CDR2 is SYGAGN. The V and J ends lost 0 bases and 0 bases respectively, with 7 bases between them. This CDR3 is built from 15 residues. This CDR3 is CASSDALISGNTLYF. CDR3 bases read: TGTGCCAGCAGTGATGCACTAATTTCTGGAAATACGCTCTAT.

Details on this clone: Germline and genes here are mouse. The DNA read from the CDR3 is TGTGCCTGGAGCGACAGGGACTCCGACTACACC. Amino acids: CAWSDRDSDYT. The entire CDR3 reads CAWSDRDSDYTF. The chain is built from TRBV31 and TRBJ1-2; 7 nucleotides agree with TRBD1. The read comes to an end 1 residue before the CDR3 does, leaving the germline J gene to fill in the end. Trimming at V came to 3 bases and at J to 3 bases, leaving 1 base not matched to a gene. The CDR3 is 12 amino acids. CDR1 is GKSSPN and CDR2 is SITVG in the germline V gene. The full variable domain, in which reference TRBV31 and TRBJ1-2 provide the parts outside the CDR3, is AQTIHQWPVAEIKAVGSPLSLGCTIKGKSSPNLYWYWQATGGTLQQLFYSITVGQVESVVQLNLSASRPKDDQFILSTEKLLLSHSGFYLCAWSDRDSDYTFGSGTRLLVI.